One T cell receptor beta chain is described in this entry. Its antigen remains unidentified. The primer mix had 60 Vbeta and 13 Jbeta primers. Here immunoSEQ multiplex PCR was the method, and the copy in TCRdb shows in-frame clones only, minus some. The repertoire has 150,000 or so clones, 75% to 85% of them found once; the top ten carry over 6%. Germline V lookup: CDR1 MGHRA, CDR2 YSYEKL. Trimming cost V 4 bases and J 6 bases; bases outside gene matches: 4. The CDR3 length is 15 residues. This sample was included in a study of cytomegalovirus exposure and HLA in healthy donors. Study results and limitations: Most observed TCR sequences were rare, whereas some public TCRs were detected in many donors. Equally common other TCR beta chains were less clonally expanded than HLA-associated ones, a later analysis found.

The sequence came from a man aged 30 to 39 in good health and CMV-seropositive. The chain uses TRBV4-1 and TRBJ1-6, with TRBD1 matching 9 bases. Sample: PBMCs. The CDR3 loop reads CASSPTGGSNSPLHF. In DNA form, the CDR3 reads TGCGCCAGCAGCCCCACAGGGGGCTCTAATTCACCCCTCCACTTT.